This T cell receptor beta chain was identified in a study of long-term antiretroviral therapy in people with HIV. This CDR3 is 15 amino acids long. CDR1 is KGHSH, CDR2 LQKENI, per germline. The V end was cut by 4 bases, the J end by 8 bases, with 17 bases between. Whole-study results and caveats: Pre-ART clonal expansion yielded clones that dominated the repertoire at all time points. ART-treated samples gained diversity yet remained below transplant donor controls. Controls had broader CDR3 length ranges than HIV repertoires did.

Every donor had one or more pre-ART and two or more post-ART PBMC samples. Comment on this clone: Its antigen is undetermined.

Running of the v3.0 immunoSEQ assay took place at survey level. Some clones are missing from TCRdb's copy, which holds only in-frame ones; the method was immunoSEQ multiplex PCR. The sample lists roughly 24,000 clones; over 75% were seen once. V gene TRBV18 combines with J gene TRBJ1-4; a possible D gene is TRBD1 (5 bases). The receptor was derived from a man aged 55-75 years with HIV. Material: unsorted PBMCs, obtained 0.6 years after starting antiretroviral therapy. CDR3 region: CASSHSSGTAEKLFF. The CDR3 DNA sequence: TGTGCCAGCTCACATTCCTCCGGGACTGCAGAAAAACTGTTTTTT. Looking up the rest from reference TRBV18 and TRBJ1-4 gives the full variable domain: NAGVMQNPRHLVRRRGQEARLRCSPMKGHSHVYWYRQLPEEGLKFMVYLQKENIIDESGMPKERFSAEFPKEGPSILRIQQVVRGDSAAYFCASSHSSGTAEKLFFGSGTQLSVL.